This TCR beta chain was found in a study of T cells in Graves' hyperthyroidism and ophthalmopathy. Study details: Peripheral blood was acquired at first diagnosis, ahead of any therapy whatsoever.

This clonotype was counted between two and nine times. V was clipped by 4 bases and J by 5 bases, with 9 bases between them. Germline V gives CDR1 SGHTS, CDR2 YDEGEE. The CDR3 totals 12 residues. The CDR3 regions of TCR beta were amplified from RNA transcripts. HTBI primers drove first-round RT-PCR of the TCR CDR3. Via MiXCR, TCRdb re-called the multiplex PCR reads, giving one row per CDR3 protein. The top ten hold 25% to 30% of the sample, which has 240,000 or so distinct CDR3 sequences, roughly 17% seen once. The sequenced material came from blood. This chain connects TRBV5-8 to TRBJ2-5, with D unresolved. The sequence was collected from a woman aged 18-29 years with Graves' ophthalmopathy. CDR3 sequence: CASSGDVETQYF. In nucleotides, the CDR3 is TGTGCCAGCAGCGGTGACGTGGAGACCCAGTACTTC.